These 14 T cell receptor beta chains were sequenced from one sample in a study of shared clonotypes between healthy human individuals. Produced via immunoSEQ multiplex PCR; TCRdb's table is partial and in-frame only. There are about 2.3 million clones in the sample; 90% to 95% occur only once, and 0.39% lies in the top ten. The sequencing sample was made of naive CD4+ T cells from PBMCs. Subset noted: CD45RA+ positively selected. Receptor source: a man younger than 35 in good health. Some clones in this sample may be carry-over from other donors' samples.

This clone was recorded only once. The chain recombines TRBV10-3 with TRBJ2-3; 7 bases map to TRBD2. With V trimmed by 6 bases and J by 2 bases, 8 bases remained unmatched. This CDR3 is 15 amino acids long. Germline CDR1 is ENHRY and CDR2 is SYGVKD. CDR3 sequence reads: CAIRDTGTNTDTQYF. DNA of the CDR3: TGTGCCATCAGGGACACCGGGACTAACACAGATACGCAGTATTTT.

The rearrangement joins TRBV5-4 to TRBJ1-5, with 7 bases fitting TRBD1. V gave up 4 bases and J gave up 6 bases; unmatched junction bases: 7. Germline V gives CDR1 SGHNT, CDR2 YYREEE (reference sequence). CDR3 length: 14 amino acids. CDR3 region: CASSQDRAGQPQHF. The CDR3 DNA sequence: TGTGCCAGCAGCCAAGACAGGGCGGGTCAGCCCCAGCATTTT.

The chain joins TRBV4-3 to TRBJ1-5, with 8 bases that match TRBD1. V gave up 5 bases and J gave up 9 bases; unmatched junction bases: 9. CDR1 and CDR2 from the germline V gene are LGHNA and YSLEER. This CDR3 has 14 residues. The CDR3 protein is CASSLGTGTGPQHF. The CDR3 DNA reads as TGCGCCAGCAGCTTGGGGACCGGGACAGGGCCCCAGCATTTT.

The chain employs TRBV15 and TRBJ2-3, with 9 positions matching TRBD1. The CDR3 runs 16 residues. V dropped 2 bases and J dropped 4; count of bases not matched to a gene: 7. The germline V gene has CDR1 LNHNV and CDR2 YYDKDF (reference sequence). The CDR3 sequence: CATSRTRTGESDTQYF. In DNA form, the CDR3 reads TGTGCCACCAGCAGAACGCGGACAGGGGAGTCAGATACGCAGTATTTT.

This chain uses TRBV27 with TRBJ1-5; the match to TRBD1 covers 9 bases. Germline values: CDR1 MNHEY, CDR2 SMNVEV (reference sequence). The CDR3 sequence is 16 residues long. Germline trimming cut 5 bases from V and 2 bases from J; bases unmatched to any gene: 7. CDR3 sequence reads: CASSARTGDGNQPQHF. The DNA of the CDR3 is TGTGCCAGCAGTGCCCGGACAGGGGACGGCAATCAGCCCCAGCATTTT.

This clone was detected once. The chain has TRBV6-5 and TRBJ2-7; no clear D. There are 11 residues in the CDR3. The germline gives CDR1 MNHEY, CDR2 SVGAGI. V gave up 4 bases and J gave up 7 bases, with 8 bases separating them. This CDR3 is CASSSVAEQYF. As DNA, the CDR3 is TGTGCCAGCAGTTCCGTTGCTGAGCAGTACTTC.

This clone was detected once. This sequence joins TRBV27 and TRBJ1-1; 10 bases are a match to TRBD1. CDR1 MNHEY and CDR2 SMNVEV come from the germline V gene (reference sequence). The V segment lost 5 bases and the J segment 2 bases; nucleotides outside the gene matches: 2. The CDR3 sequence is 14 residues long. In DNA, the CDR3 is TGTGCCAGCAGTGGGGACAGGGGAAACACTGAAGCTTTCTTT. Its protein product is CASSGDRGNTEAFF.

The chain recombines TRBV11-2 with TRBJ2-1; possible D gene TRBD1, 5 bases. Trimming stripped 1 base from V and 0 bases from J, with 10 bases between. CDR1 is SGHAT, CDR2 FQNNGV, per germline. The CDR3 is 16 amino acids. The CDR3 reads CASSLGGHYSYNEQFF. CDR3 DNA: TGTGCCAGCAGCTTAGGCGGACACTACTCCTACAATGAGCAGTTCTTC.

V and J are TRBV7-2 and TRBJ2-3; D gene uncertain. Germline CDR1 is SGHTA and CDR2 is FQGNSA. The CDR3 covers 14 residues. Trimming stripped 1 base from V and 6 bases from J, with 11 bases between. As DNA, the CDR3 is TGTGCCAGCAGCTTAGAGAGCACCAGCGATACGCAGTATTTT. It encodes CASSLESTSDTQYF.

The chain joins TRBV15 to TRBJ2-5, with 8 bases matching TRBD2. V lost 0 bases, J lost 6 bases, and 12 bases stayed unmatched. Germline V gives CDR1 LNHNV, CDR2 YYDKDF (reference sequence). The length of the CDR3 is 17 residues. The CDR3 nucleotides are TGTGCCACCAGCAGAGATCTTGTTAGCGGGATAGGGAAGACCCAGTACTTC. Translated: CATSRDLVSGIGKTQYF. Full variable domain (missing parts from reference TRBV15 and TRBJ2-5): DAMVIQNPRYQVTQFGKPVTLSCSQTLNHNVMYWYQQKSSQAPKLLFHYYDKDFNNEADTPDNFQSRRPNTSFCFLDIRSPGLGDTAMYLCATSRDLVSGIGKTQYFGPGTRLLVL.

This clone turned up a few times. This same CDR3 is encoded by further DNA sequences in the sample. The chain links TRBV28 to TRBJ2-2; D unresolved. V was trimmed by 6 bases and J by 4 bases, leaving 6 bases between them. In germline, CDR1 is MDHEN, CDR2 SYDVKM. The CDR3 length is 12 residues. In nucleotides, the CDR3 is TGTGCCAGCAGCCTCATCACCGGGGAGCTGTTTTTT. Protein sequence: CASSLITGELFF.

The rearrangement links TRBV4-1 to TRBJ2-2, with 8 bases aligning to TRBD1. J gave up 5 bases and V 5 bases, and 7 bases lay outside the gene matches. Germline loops: CDR1 MGHRA, CDR2 YSYEKL. The CDR3 is made up of 15 amino acids. CDR3 coding DNA: TGCGCCAGCAGCTCAGGGACAGGACGGACCGGGGAGCTGTTTTTT. It codes for CASSSGTGRTGELFF.

The chain is built from TRBV7-8 and TRBJ1-1; D gene unclear. Trimming stripped 1 base from V and 1 base from J, with 7 bases between. CDR3 length: 14 residues. From germline, CDR1 is SGHVS and CDR2 FQNEAQ. CDR3 protein: CASSLVLGNTEAFF. The CDR3 coding sequence is TGTGCCAGCAGCTTAGTTTTGGGGAACACTGAAGCTTTCTTT. The whole variable domain, remainder taken from reference TRBV7-8 and TRBJ1-1, is GAGVSQSPRYKVAKRGQDVALRCDPISGHVSLFWYQQALGQGPEFLTYFQNEAQLDKSGLPSDRFFAERPEGSVSTLKIQRTQQEDSAVYLCASSLVLGNTEAFFGQGTRLTVV.

The gene calls are TRBV7-2 and TRBJ2-5; TRBD2 aligns across 13 bases. CDR3 length: 14 residues. Germline values: CDR1 SGHTA, CDR2 FQGNSA. V was clipped by 4 bases and J by 14 bases; unmatched bases: 10. CDR3 bases: TGTGCCAGCAGCTCGTACCGACTAGCGGGAGGCCCCTACTTC. It translates to CASSSYRLAGGPYF.